This TCR beta chain was documented in a study of blood T cell repertoires in COVID-19. Background on the study: Donors in the United States, Italy and Spain gave samples during acute or convalescent COVID-19. The analysed material was cDNA or gDNA that came from T cells, B-cell-depleted T cells, or PBMCs.

CDR3 length equals 13 residues. J lost 3 bases, V lost 4 bases, and 2 bases had no gene match. Germline CDR1 reads SGHDN; CDR2 reads FVKESK. How the authors handled the data: The assay estimated nucleated cells by amplifying reference gene primers. Assay used: immunoSEQ multiplex PCR; TCRdb lists only in-frame clones, some missing. V and J calls and clone size are as listed in that table; D and trimming were resolved from the DNA. Counted here are about 50,000 clones, 65% to 85% occurring once; the ten biggest clones make up 35% to 55%. V is TRBV14 and J is TRBJ1-1; 7 bases align to TRBD1. The source is a man in his 70s with active or convalescent COVID-19. The sequenced sample consisted of peripheral blood. CDR3 residues: CASSRQGYTEAFF. The CDR3 bases are TGTGCCAGCAGCCGACAGGGCTACACTGAAGCTTTCTTT.